Presented here are 10 T cell receptor beta chains from one specimen sequenced in a study of regulatory T cells in long-lasting Graves disease. The time point here: newly diagnosed GD, antithyroid drugs for less than 3 months. RNA isolated from PBMCs was used to make the TCR library. Arm-PCR of CDR3 regions and iRepertoire HTBI primers were used to build TCR beta libraries. TCRdb called the multiplex PCR reads again in MiXCR, with one record for every CDR3 protein. This table holds around 360,000 distinct CDR3 sequences, 15% to 20% found once. This sample was also put to use in a study of T cells in Graves' hyperthyroidism and ophthalmopathy.

The source material was peripheral blood mononuclear cells (PBMCs), sampled at new diagnosis, from a patient treated with antithyroid drugs. These receptors were taken from a woman under 30 with Graves disease.

This clonotype was counted once. This could be a read error, since a much larger clone is one nucleotide away. This chain joins TRBV3-1 and TRBJ2-1, with D perhaps given as TRBD1 or TRBD2 (5 bases each). There are 20 residues in the CDR3. Trimming removed 3 bases from V and 0 bases from J, with 24 bases in between. Germline assignment: CDR1 LGHDT and CDR2 YNNKEL (reference sequence). This chain's CDR3 is CASSHIALLVGVSSYNEQFF. In DNA form, the CDR3 reads TGTGCCAGCAGCCATATAGCGCTTCTAGTGGGGGTAAGCTCCTACAATGAGCAGTTCTTC.

This clonotype was seen repeatedly, ten times or more. This chain joins TRBV18 and TRBJ2-7, with unresolved D. This CDR3 spans 12 amino acids. The V and J ends lost 3 bases and 4 bases respectively, with 7 bases between them. Germline V lookup: CDR1 KGHSH, CDR2 LQKENI. CDR3 sequence (DNA): TGTGCCAGCTCACCGACGGGTTACGAGCAGTACTTC. As protein: CASSPTGYEQYF.

This clonotype was detected many times. J is TRBJ2-1 and V is TRBV5-1, with a tentative D call TRBD2 (6 bases). Germline V CDR1 and CDR2: SGHRS, YFSETQ. V lost 0 bases and J 3 bases, leaving 7 bases between the germline ends. This CDR3 has 14 amino acids. DNA of the CDR3: TGCGCCAGCAGCTTGGGGGACTTCTACAATGAGCAGTTCTTC. Translated, it gives CASSLGDFYNEQFF.

This sequence joins TRBV27 and TRBJ1-2; D is undetermined. Between the trimmed V and J ends, which lost 2 bases and 7 bases, there was a span of 11 bases. The CDR3 loop spans 13 amino acids. Germline CDR1 MNHEY, CDR2 SMNVEV (reference sequence). The chain's CDR3 is CASSLGRVGGYTF. The CDR3 DNA follows: TGTGCCAGCAGTTTAGGCCGGGTCGGTGGCTACACCTTC.

At least ten counts were recorded for this clonotype. The chain joins TRBV7-3 to TRBJ2-1; possibly TRBD1 for D (5 bases). The CDR3 contains 17 residues. Germline V gives CDR1 SGHTA, CDR2 FQGTGA. Trimming took 5 bases from V and 0 from J, leaving 17 bases between them. CDR3 DNA sequence: TGTGCCAGCAGCCAAGGGGTGGGGCCCGGCTCCTACAATGAGCAGTTCTTC. Translation: CASSQGVGPGSYNEQFF.

This clonotype occurred many times. V and J are TRBV7-9 and TRBJ2-7; D possibly matches TRBD1 or TRBD2 (5 bases each). The CDR3 runs to 12 residues. The germline CDR1 and CDR2 sequences are SEHNR and FQNEAQ (reference sequence). V shed 4 bases and J shed 6 bases, with 10 bases lying between them. This CDR3 reads CASSSSGTEQYF. The CDR3 bases are TGTGCCAGCAGCTCCTCAGGGACCGAGCAGTACTTC.

This clonotype was seen ten or more times. The chain uses TRBV9 and TRBJ2-7, with 9 bases fitting TRBD1. Germline CDR1 SGDLS, CDR2 YYNGEE. The CDR3 covers 14 residues. After removal of 0 bases from V and 2 bases from J, the junction contained 0 bases not matched to a gene. The CDR3 protein is CASSVGTGAYEQYF. The CDR3 bases are TGTGCCAGCAGCGTAGGGACAGGGGCCTACGAGCAGTACTTC.

The table lists this clonotype with many counts. The rearrangement links TRBV6-1 to TRBJ1-2; 7 positions agree with TRBD1. The V segment lost 3 bases and the J segment 4 bases; nucleotides outside the gene matches: 5. The length of the CDR3 is 14 residues. Germline V gene sequence: CDR1 MNHNS, CDR2 SASEGT. The CDR3 nucleotides read TGTGCCAGCAGTGAGGTACAGGGGAGCTATGGCTACACCTTC. Its translation: CASSEVQGSYGYTF.

This clonotype was seen ten or more times. The V call is TRBV5-1, the J call TRBJ2-2; D gene uncertain. CDR1 is SGHRS and CDR2 is YFSETQ in the germline V gene. CDR3 length: 15 residues. The V gene lost 4 bases and the J gene lost 3 bases, with 13 bases spanning the gap. CDR3 nucleotides: TGCGCCAGCAGCCCCTTTGCAGGAGACACCGGGGAGCTGTTTTTT. Protein: CASSPFAGDTGELFF.

About this clonotype: A read error may explain this, as a much larger clone is one base away. A read error is likely, as this CDR3 ends without the conserved phenylalanine or tryptophan. The chain carries TRBV24-1 and TRBJ2-1; no clear D. CDR3 length equals 16 residues. V was cut by 0 bases and J by 7 bases, with 15 bases left in between. The germline gives CDR1 KGHDR, CDR2 SFDVKD. In nucleotides, the CDR3 is TGTGCCACCAGTGATTTGTCGCATCCAAACCAGAATGAGCAGTTCCTC. Protein product: CATSDLSHPNQNEQFL.